This TCR beta chain originates from a study of blood T cell repertoires in COVID-19. Study-level information: There were acute and convalescent COVID-19 samples, and they came from the United States, Italy and Spain. T cells, B-cell-depleted T cells, or PBMCs provided the cDNA or gDNA that served as material.

Authors' methods: Amplification from reference gene primers served as the basis for estimated nucleated cell counts. Sequencing was performed with immunoSEQ multiplex PCR; in TCRdb, only in-frame clones are kept and a portion is missing. V, J and clone size reflect that table, while D and trimming were determined from the DNA. The sample consists of roughly 250,000 clones, about 85% of them appearing once. CDR3 length: 13 residues. The J segment lost 6 bases and the V segment lost 7 bases, leaving 9 bases of the junction unmatched. CDR1 and CDR2 from the germline V gene are GTSNPN and SVGIG (reference sequence).

The clonotype comes from a man aged 55 to 69 who had recovered from COVID-19. The chain joins TRBV30 to TRBJ2-1; 7 bases are a match to TRBD2. The sample consisted of peripheral blood. The CDR3 DNA reads TGTGCCTCCTCGTCGGGACTATTCAATGAGCAGTTCTTC. This codes for CASSSGLFNEQFF.